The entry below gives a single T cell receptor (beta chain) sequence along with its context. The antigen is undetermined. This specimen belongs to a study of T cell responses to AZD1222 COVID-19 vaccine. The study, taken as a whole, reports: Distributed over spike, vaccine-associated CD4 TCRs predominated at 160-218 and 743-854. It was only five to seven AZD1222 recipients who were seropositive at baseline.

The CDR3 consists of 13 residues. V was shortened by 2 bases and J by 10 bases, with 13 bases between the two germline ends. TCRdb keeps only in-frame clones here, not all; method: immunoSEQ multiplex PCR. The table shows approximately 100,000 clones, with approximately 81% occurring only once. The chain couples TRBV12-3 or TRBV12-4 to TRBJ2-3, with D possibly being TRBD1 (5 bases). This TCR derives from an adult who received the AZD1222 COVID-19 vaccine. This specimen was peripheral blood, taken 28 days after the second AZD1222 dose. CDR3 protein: CASSLSRASAQYF. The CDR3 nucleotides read TGTGCCAGCAGTTTATCCAGGGCCAGCGCGCAGTATTTT.